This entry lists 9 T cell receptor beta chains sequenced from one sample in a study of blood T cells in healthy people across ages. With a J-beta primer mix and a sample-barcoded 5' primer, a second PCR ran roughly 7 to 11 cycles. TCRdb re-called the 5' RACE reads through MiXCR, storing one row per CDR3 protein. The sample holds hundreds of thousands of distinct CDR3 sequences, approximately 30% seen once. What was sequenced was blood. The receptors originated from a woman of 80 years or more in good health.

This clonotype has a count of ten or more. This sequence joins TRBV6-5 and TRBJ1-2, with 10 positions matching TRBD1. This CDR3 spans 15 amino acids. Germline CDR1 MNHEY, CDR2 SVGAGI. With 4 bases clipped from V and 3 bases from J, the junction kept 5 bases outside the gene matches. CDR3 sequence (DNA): TGTGCCAGCAGTTCTAGGACAGGGGGAGACTATGGCTACACCTTC. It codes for CASSSRTGGDYGYTF.

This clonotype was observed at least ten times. CDR3 sequence: CASSGVRGRWETQYF. CDR3 bases: TGTGCCAGCAGCGGTGTCAGGGGGCGATGGGAGACCCAGTACTTC. The chain uses TRBV7-9 and TRBJ2-5, with 8 nucleotides matching TRBD1. After removal of 5 bases from V and 5 bases from J, the junction contained 10 bases not matched to a gene. CDR1 is SEHNR, CDR2 FQNEAQ, per germline (reference sequence). This CDR3 has 15 amino acids.

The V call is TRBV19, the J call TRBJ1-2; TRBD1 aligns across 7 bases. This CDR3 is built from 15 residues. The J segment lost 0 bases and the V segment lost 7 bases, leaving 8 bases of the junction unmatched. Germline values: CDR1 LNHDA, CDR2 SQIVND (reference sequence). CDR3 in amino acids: CASTSGQAPNYGYTF. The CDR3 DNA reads TGTGCCAGTACGTCCGGACAGGCGCCTAACTATGGCTACACCTTC.

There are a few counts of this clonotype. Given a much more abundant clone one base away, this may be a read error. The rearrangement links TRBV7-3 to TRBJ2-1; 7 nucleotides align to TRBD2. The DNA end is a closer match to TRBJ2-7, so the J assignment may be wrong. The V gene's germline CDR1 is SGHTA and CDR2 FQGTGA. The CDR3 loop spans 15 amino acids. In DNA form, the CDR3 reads TGTGCCAGCAGCCCTGAAGCGGGGCGTTACAATGAGCAGTACTTC. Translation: CASSPEAGRYNEQYF.

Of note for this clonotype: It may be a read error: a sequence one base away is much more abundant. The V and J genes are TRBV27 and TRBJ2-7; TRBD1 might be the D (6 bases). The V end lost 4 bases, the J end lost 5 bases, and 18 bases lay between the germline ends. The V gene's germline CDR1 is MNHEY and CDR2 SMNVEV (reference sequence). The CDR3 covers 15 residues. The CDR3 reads CASSSPEQGLDEQYF. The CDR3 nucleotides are TGTGCCAGCAGTTCCCCGGAACAGGGTCTCGACGAGCAGTACTTC.

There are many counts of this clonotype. The CDR3 protein is CASSLGDRYNEQFF. CDR3 nucleotides: TGTGCCAGCAGCTTAGGGGACAGATACAATGAGCAGTTCTTC. V is TRBV7-6 and J is TRBJ2-1; 7 nucleotides agree with TRBD1. The J segment lost 4 bases and the V segment lost 1 base, leaving 1 base of the junction unmatched. The germline gives CDR1 SGHVS, CDR2 FNYEAQ. This CDR3 spans 14 amino acids.

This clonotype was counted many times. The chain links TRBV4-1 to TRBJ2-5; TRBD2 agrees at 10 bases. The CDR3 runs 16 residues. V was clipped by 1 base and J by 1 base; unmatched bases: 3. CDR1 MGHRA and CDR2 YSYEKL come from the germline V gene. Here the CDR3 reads CASSQGSSGGQETQYF. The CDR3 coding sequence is TGCGCCAGCAGCCAAGGCTCTAGCGGGGGCCAAGAGACCCAGTACTTC.

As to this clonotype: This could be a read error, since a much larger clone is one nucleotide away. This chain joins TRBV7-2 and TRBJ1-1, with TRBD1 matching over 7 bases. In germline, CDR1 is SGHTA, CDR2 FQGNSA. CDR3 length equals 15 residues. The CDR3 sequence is CVSSLEGALDTEAFF. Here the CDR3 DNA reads TGTGTCAGCAGCTTAGAGGGGGCGTTGGACACTGAAGCTTTCTTT.

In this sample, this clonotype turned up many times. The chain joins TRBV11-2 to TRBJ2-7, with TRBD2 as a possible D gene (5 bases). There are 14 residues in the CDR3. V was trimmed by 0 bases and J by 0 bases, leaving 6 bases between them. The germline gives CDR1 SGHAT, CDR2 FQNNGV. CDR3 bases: TGTGCCAGCAGCTTAGACGGGATCTCCTACGAGCAGTACTTC. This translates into CASSLDGISYEQYF.